The 26 T cell receptor beta chains reported below all come from one sample, sequenced in a study of control samples from healthy donors and cancer patients. The data were produced by immunoSEQ multiplex PCR, yet TCRdb's version contains in-frame clones alone and is incomplete. The repertoire includes over 120,000 clones, more than 90% of them detected once, and approximately 3% sits in the top ten. The sequenced sample consisted of blood. The origin of the receptors is a man aged 25 to 45 in good health.

The chain carries TRBV6-6 and TRBJ1-1; no firm D call. The V gene lost 2 bases and the J gene lost 7 bases, with 5 bases spanning the gap. CDR1 and CDR2 from the germline V gene are MNHNY and SVGAGI (reference sequence). This CDR3 has 11 residues. CDR3 in DNA: TGTGCCAGCAGTTACCTGTTTGAAGCTTTCTTT. As protein: CASSYLFEAFF.

V usage is TRBV5-1 and J usage is TRBJ1-1; weak D call: TRBD1 (5 bases). CDR3 length: 14 residues. Trimming removed 0 bases from V and 1 base from J, with 7 bases in between. Germline assignment: CDR1 SGHRS and CDR2 YFSETQ. CDR3 residues: CASSLETGNTEAFF. The CDR3 bases are TGCGCCAGCAGCTTGGAAACAGGGAACACTGAAGCTTTCTTT.

The rearrangement uses TRBV4-1 and TRBJ2-7; tentative D call: TRBD1 (5 bases). The germline gives CDR1 MGHRA, CDR2 YSYEKL. Trimming stripped 5 bases from V and 4 bases from J, with 9 bases between. The CDR3 has 12 amino acids. This CDR3 reads CASSNQGYEQYF. CDR3 nucleotide sequence: TGCGCCAGCAGCAACCAGGGATACGAGCAGTACTTC.

The gene calls are TRBV6-6 and TRBJ2-7, with TRBD2 identical over 7 bases. The trim removed 6 bases at V and 6 bases at J, leaving 5 bases unmatched. This CDR3 region has 12 residues. Germline V lookup: CDR1 MNHNY, CDR2 SVGAGI (reference sequence). This CDR3 reads CASSSLAAEQYF. The DNA of the CDR3 is TGTGCCAGCAGCTCCCTAGCGGCCGAGCAGTACTTC.

The genes are TRBV28 and TRBJ2-1; D is uncertain. Germline lookup yields CDR1 MDHEN and CDR2 SYDVKM. Deletions cut 5 bases from V and 6 bases from J, with 11 bases between. There are 13 residues in the CDR3. In nucleotides, the CDR3 is TGTGCCAGCAGTCCGCGACCGGGCAATGAGCAGTTCTTC. It codes for CASSPRPGNEQFF.

CDR3: CASSPPIGTGAGNTIYF. Written as DNA, the CDR3 is TGTGCCAGCAGCCCCCCTATAGGGACAGGGGCCGGAAACACCATATATTTT. The chain recombines TRBV7-9 with TRBJ1-3, with TRBD1 matching 10 bases. V dropped 5 bases and J dropped 4; count of bases not matched to a gene: 11. Germline V gives CDR1 SEHNR, CDR2 FQNEAQ (reference sequence). The CDR3 length is 17 residues.

The chain combines TRBV30 with TRBJ1-2, with unresolved D. V dropped 0 bases and J dropped 5 bases, with 13 bases sitting between them. Germline V gene sequence: CDR1 GTSNPN, CDR2 SVGIG (reference sequence). This CDR3 has 14 residues. CDR3 bases: TGTGCCTGGAGTGTACCCGGCTATCTTTATGGCTACACCTTC. This sequence encodes CAWSVPGYLYGYTF.

This chain uses TRBV19 with TRBJ1-1; D is unclear. V was shortened by 5 bases and J by 4 bases, with 11 bases between the two germline ends. Germline V gene sequence: CDR1 LNHDA, CDR2 SQIVND (reference sequence). The CDR3 totals 13 residues. The CDR3 spells CASSWGEGTEAFF. The CDR3 coding sequence is TGTGCCAGTAGTTGGGGAGAAGGCACTGAAGCTTTCTTT.

The chain recombines TRBV2 with TRBJ1-1, with D tentatively TRBD1 (6 bases). CDR3 length: 16 amino acids. Germline V gene sequence: CDR1 SNHLY, CDR2 FYNNEI. The V end lost 3 bases, the J end lost 5 bases, and 19 bases lay between the germline ends. The chain's CDR3 is CASSEGLHRDGTEAFF. CDR3 bases: TGTGCCAGCAGTGAGGGTTTGCACAGGGATGGTACTGAAGCTTTCTTT.

The chain couples TRBV5-1 to TRBJ1-6; TRBD1 aligns across 8 bases. V gave up 0 bases and J gave up 10 bases; unmatched junction bases: 12. CDR1 is SGHRS, CDR2 YFSETQ, per germline. This CDR3 spans 17 amino acids. The CDR3 region is CASSLDGQGGMGSPLHF. The DNA for the CDR3 is TGCGCCAGCAGCTTGGACGGACAGGGAGGGATGGGCTCACCCCTCCACTTT.

V is TRBV29-1 and J is TRBJ1-4; no definite D call. The germline V and J ends were trimmed by 3 bases and 5 bases, with 10 bases remaining between them. The germline gives CDR1 SQVTM, CDR2 ANQGSEA. The CDR3 covers 13 residues. The CDR3 region has the DNA TGCAGCGTTGATGTGGGGAACAATGAAAAACTGTTTTTT. It is translated as CSVDVGNNEKLFF.

J is TRBJ2-7 and V is TRBV10-2; TRBD2 agrees at 11 bases. Germline trimming cut 4 bases from V and 5 bases from J; bases unmatched to any gene: 1. The CDR3 is made up of 13 amino acids. Germline V gene data show CDR1 as WSHSY and CDR2 as SAAADI. CDR3 in amino acids: CASSALAGDEQYF. CDR3 DNA sequence: TGCGCCAGCAGTGCACTAGCGGGGGACGAGCAGTACTTC.

The table lists this clone with a count of one. The chain employs TRBV2 and TRBJ1-2; 8 bases fit TRBD1. Trimming removed 7 bases from V and 7 bases from J; junction bases left unmatched: 8. This CDR3 contains 13 residues. CDR1 is SNHLY, CDR2 FYNNEI, per germline. For the CDR3, the DNA is TGTGCCAGCACCGAACAGGGGGTGGGTGGCTACACCTTC. Translating gives CASTEQGVGGYTF.

The table lists this clone with a count of one. The chain recombines TRBV9 with TRBJ2-2; D gene uncertain. Germline V gene data show CDR1 as SGDLS and CDR2 as YYNGEE. The V end lost 2 bases, the J end lost 4 bases, and 9 bases lay between the germline ends. The CDR3 length is 14 residues. The CDR3 DNA reads TGTGCCAGCAGCGTCCCTCCTAGCACCGGGGAGCTGTTTTTT. Its protein is CASSVPPSTGELFF.

The chain joins TRBV6-5 to TRBJ2-3; D unclear. V was clipped by 5 bases and J by 2 bases, with 2 bases between them. Germline values: CDR1 MNHEY, CDR2 SVGAGI. The CDR3 extends over 11 amino acids. CDR3 sequence reads: CASSNTDTQYF. The CDR3 DNA follows: TGTGCCAGCAGTAACACAGATACGCAGTATTTT.

The chain couples TRBV6-2 or TRBV6-3 to TRBJ2-1, with 11 nucleotides matching TRBD2. CDR3 length: 18 residues. CDR1 is MNHEY, CDR2 SVGEGT, per germline. V was clipped by 0 bases and J by 0 bases; unmatched bases: 4. The CDR3 coding sequence is TGTGCCAGCAGTTACTCCATAGCGGGGGGGAGCTCCTACAATGAGCAGTTCTTC. This gives the protein CASSYSIAGGSSYNEQFF.

The rearrangement joins TRBV7-7 to TRBJ2-3, with D possibly being TRBD2 (5 bases). This CDR3 comprises 15 residues. Germline V gene lookup returns CDR1 SSHAT and CDR2 FNYEAQ (reference sequence). Trimming shortened V by 2 bases and J by 0 bases, and 9 bases separated the two germline ends. The DNA for the CDR3 is TGTGCCAGCAGCTTACACGGGGAAAGCACAGATACGCAGTATTTT. Translated: CASSLHGESTDTQYF.

This clone was observed a single time. The rearrangement links TRBV7-2 to TRBJ1-1, with D possibly being TRBD1 (6 bases). CDR1 and CDR2 from the germline V gene are SGHTA and FQGNSA. The CDR3 has 14 amino acids. Trimming took off 7 bases at V and 5 bases at J, with 17 bases between the two ends. Here the CDR3 DNA reads TGTGCCAGCACCGACTCAGGGGTAGATACTGAAGCTTTCTTT. Amino acid sequence: CASTDSGVDTEAFF.

The chain carries TRBV10-3 and TRBJ1-5; 10 bases agree with TRBD1. Germline-derived CDR1 and CDR2 are ENHRY and SYGVKD. V dropped 2 bases and J dropped 7; count of bases not matched to a gene: 8. The CDR3 sequence is 16 residues long. The CDR3 loop reads CAISEPGQGKGQPQHF. The CDR3 nucleotides read TGTGCCATCAGTGAGCCGGGACAGGGGAAAGGACAGCCCCAGCATTTT.

The V call is TRBV28, the J call TRBJ1-3, with D possibly matching TRBD1 (6 bases). V was pared by 5 bases and J by 6 bases, with 17 bases between. The length of the CDR3 is 15 residues. The germline gives CDR1 MDHEN, CDR2 SYDVKM. The chain's CDR3 is CASSTPRGSLNTIYF. CDR3 nucleotides: TGTGCCAGCAGTACACCCAGGGGATCCTTAAACACCATATATTTT.

This chain connects TRBV11-3 to TRBJ2-3; TRBD1 matches 10 bases. Per germline, CDR1 SGHNT and CDR2 YENEEA. The CDR3 totals 14 residues. J gave up 4 bases and V 4 bases, and 2 bases lay outside the gene matches. The DNA of the CDR3 is TGTGCCAGCAGCTCCGGGACAGGGGCAGATACGCAGTATTTT. Its translation is CASSSGTGADTQYF.

The chain uses TRBV4-2 and TRBJ2-2, with D tentatively TRBD2 (7 bases). Trimming shortened V by 0 bases and J by 4 bases, and 12 bases separated the two germline ends. Per germline, CDR1 LGHNA and CDR2 YNFKEQ. This CDR3 comprises 16 residues. CDR3 residues: CASSQEGGAVTGELFF. As DNA, the CDR3 is TGTGCCAGCAGCCAAGAAGGGGGGGCCGTCACCGGGGAGCTGTTTTTT.

This chain links TRBV19 with TRBJ2-7, with 9 bases matching TRBD2. CDR3 length: 15 residues. Germline V gives CDR1 LNHDA, CDR2 SQIVND (reference sequence). Losses at the gene ends were 5 bases for V and 3 bases for J; bases not matched to a gene: 8. CDR3 nucleotide sequence: TGTGCCAGTAGTCCCACTTCTAGCGGGGTCTACGAGCAGTACTTC. This codes for CASSPTSSGVYEQYF. The full variable domain, completed using reference TRBV19 and TRBJ2-7, is DGGITQSPKYLFRKEGQNVTLSCEQNLNHDAMYWYRQDPGQGLRLIYYSQIVNDFQKGDIAEGYSVSREKKESFPLTVTSAQKNPTAFYLCASSPTSSGVYEQYFGPGTRLTVT.

The chain carries TRBV6-5 and TRBJ1-5; tentative D call: TRBD1 (6 bases). V gave up 6 bases and J gave up 7 bases, with 13 bases separating them. There are 13 residues in the CDR3. Germline-derived CDR1 and CDR2 are MNHEY and SVGAGI. The CDR3 is CASRSDRYQPQHF. CDR3 sequence (DNA): TGTGCCAGCAGGTCCGACAGGTACCAGCCCCAGCATTTT.

The chain combines TRBV27 with TRBJ1-1; D perhaps matches TRBD1 (5 bases). The CDR3 consists of 14 residues. The ends were cut back, 7 bases at V and 0 bases at J, with 12 bases in the middle. CDR1 MNHEY and CDR2 SMNVEV come from the germline V gene (reference sequence). The CDR3 region is CASIYGALNTEAFF. The DNA for the CDR3 is TGTGCCAGCATCTATGGGGCGCTGAACACTGAAGCTTTCTTT.

This chain joins TRBV19 and TRBJ2-1; TRBD2 matches at 12 bases. From germline, CDR1 is LNHDA and CDR2 SQIVND (reference sequence). With V trimmed by 2 bases and J by 3 bases, 11 bases remained unmatched. CDR3 size: 19 residues. CDR3 region: CASSILTGTSGSFYNEQFF. Here the CDR3 DNA reads TGTGCCAGTAGTATACTCACCGGGACTAGCGGGTCTTTCTACAATGAGCAGTTCTTC.